In this sample, the clone carrying this T cell receptor beta chain turned up a few times. Its antigen is unidentified. CD45RO/CCR7/CD25/CD127/CD95/CD27 staining was used to isolate CD4+ naive, central memory, regulatory and stem cell-like memory cells by sorting. The record originates from a study of beta chain features in type 1 diabetes. Reverse transcribing all isolated RNA meant expressed TCRB transcripts were sequenced. Measured with immunoSEQ multiplex PCR; TCRdb has only the in-frame clones, and not every one. The data contain approximately 170,000 clones, around 8% of them seen just once; the ten biggest clones take up roughly 0.97%. Findings and caveats of the study: Type 1 diabetes patients had TCRB CDR3s that were shorter (moderately but significantly so) in all four CD4+ subsets.

The source is a woman aged 40 to 50 with type 1 diabetes. The sequenced sample was central memory CD4+ T cells from blood.

CDR3 sequence: CASSPGGGGPGPQHF. DNA of the CDR3: TGTGCCAGCAGCCCGGGGGGGGGCGGCCCAGGGCCCCAGCATTTT. This chain links TRBV7-2 with TRBJ1-5; possible D gene TRBD1, 6 bases. CDR3 size: 15 residues. V was trimmed by 5 bases and J by 9 bases, leaving 20 bases between them. Germline CDR1 and CDR2: SGHTA and FQGNSA. Complete variable domain (other parts from reference TRBV7-2 and TRBJ1-5): GAGVSQSPSNKVTEKGKDVELRCDPISGHTALYWYRQSLGQGLEFLIYFQGNSAPDKSGLPSDRFSAERTGGSVSTLTIQRTQQEDSAVYLCASSPGGGGPGPQHFGDGTRLSIL.